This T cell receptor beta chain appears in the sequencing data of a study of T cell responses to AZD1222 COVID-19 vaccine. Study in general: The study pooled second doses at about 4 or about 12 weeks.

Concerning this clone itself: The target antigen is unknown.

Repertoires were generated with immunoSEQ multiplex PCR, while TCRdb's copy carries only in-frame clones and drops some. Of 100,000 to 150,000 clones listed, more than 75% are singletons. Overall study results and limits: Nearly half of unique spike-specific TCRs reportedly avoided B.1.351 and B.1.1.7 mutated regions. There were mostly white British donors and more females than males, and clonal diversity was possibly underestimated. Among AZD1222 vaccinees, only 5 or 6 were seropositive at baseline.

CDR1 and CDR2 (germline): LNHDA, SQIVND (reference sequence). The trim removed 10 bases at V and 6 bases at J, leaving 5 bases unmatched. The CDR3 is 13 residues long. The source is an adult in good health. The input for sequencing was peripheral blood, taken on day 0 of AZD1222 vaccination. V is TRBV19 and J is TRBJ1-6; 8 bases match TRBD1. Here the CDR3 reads CATRTGINSPLHF. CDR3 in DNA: TGTGCCACCCGGACAGGGATTAATTCACCCCTCCACTTT.